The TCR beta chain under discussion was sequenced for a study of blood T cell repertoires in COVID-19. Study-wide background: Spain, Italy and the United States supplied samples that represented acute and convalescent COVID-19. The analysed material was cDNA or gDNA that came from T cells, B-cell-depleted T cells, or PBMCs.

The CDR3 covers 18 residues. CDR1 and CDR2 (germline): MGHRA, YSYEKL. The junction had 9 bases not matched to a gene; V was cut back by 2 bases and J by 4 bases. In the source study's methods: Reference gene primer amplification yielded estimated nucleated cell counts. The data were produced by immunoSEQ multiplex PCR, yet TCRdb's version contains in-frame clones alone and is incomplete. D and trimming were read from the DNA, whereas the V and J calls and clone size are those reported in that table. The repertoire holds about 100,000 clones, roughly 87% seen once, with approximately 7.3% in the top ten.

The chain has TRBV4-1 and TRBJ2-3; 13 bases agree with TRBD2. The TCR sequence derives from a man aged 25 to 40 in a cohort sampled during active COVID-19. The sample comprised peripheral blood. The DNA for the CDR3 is TGCGCCAGCAGCCAAACTAGCGGGGGGGCCAGTTTAGCAGATACGCAGTATTTT. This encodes CASSQTSGGASLADTQYF.